The entry that follows covers one T cell receptor (beta chain) sequence. Its cognate antigen is unknown. This entry comes from a study of cytomegalovirus exposure and HLA in healthy donors. About the study: Later, an analysis reported that the approximately 120 validation repertoires had used the same platform as the approximately 600 first-cohort repertoires.

Profiling relied on immunoSEQ multiplex PCR, and the TCRdb table lists in-frame clones only, not all of them. The sample records some 90,000 clones, roughly 87% being singletons. Germline CDR1 is SGHTA and CDR2 is FQGNSA. The CDR3 has 16 amino acids. With V trimmed by 5 bases and J by 2 bases, 5 bases remained unmatched. Study-wide results and caveats: Overall, approximately 150 TCR beta chains were annotated as cytomegalovirus-associated.

V usage is TRBV7-2 and J usage is TRBJ2-7; 14 bases agree with TRBD2. The sequencing sample was made of PBMCs. The receptor was derived from a man between 18 and 29 years old in good health and CMV-seropositive. CDR3 in DNA: TGTGCCAGCAGCCCGGGACTAGCGGGAGTACCCTACGAGCAGTACTTC. Protein product: CASSPGLAGVPYEQYF.